The 30 T cell receptor beta chains presented below share a single source sample, sequenced in a study of blood T cell repertoires in COVID-19. Using immunoSEQ multiplex PCR, the repertoire was profiled, and TCRdb retains in-frame clones only, with some absent. The sample consists of approximately 260,000 clones, roughly four fifths of them appearing once. Sequencing input: PBMCs or T cells enriched from blood (not recorded which). Source of these receptors: a man aged 50 to 60 who had recovered from COVID-19.

The rearrangement uses TRBV5-8 and TRBJ2-1, with D tentatively TRBD1 (6 bases). Trimming left V 4 bases short and J 0 bases short, with 14 bases between. The CDR3 loop spans 16 amino acids. Germline CDR1 SGHTS, CDR2 YDEGEE. The CDR3 region is CASSGGQLSSYNEQFF. The CDR3 coding sequence is TGTGCCAGCAGCGGCGGACAGTTAAGCTCCTACAATGAGCAGTTCTTC. The full variable domain, in which reference TRBV5-8 and TRBJ2-1 provide the parts outside the CDR3, is EAGVTQSPTHLIKTRGQQATLRCSPISGHTSVYWYQQALGLGLQFLLWYDEGEERNRGNFPPRFSGRQFPNYSSELNVNALELEDSALYLCASSGGQLSSYNEQFFGPGTRLTVL.

The sample holds one count of this clone. The V and J genes are TRBV24-1 and TRBJ1-2; D is possibly TRBD1 (6 bases). This CDR3 comprises 15 residues. V gave up 3 bases and J gave up 6 bases, with 16 bases separating them. The germline CDR1 and CDR2 sequences are KGHDR and SFDVKD. CDR3 coding DNA: TGTGCCACCAGTGATAGCCGGGACATACGGAATGGCTACACCTTC. Protein product: CATSDSRDIRNGYTF.

V is TRBV6-5 and J is TRBJ1-1; the D gene is possibly TRBD1 (5 bases). Germline lookup yields CDR1 MNHEY and CDR2 SVGAGI. The CDR3 sequence is 12 residues long. Trimming took 6 bases from V and 6 from J, leaving 11 bases between them. The CDR3 DNA reads TGTGCCAGCAGGTCGGAGGGGTCTGAAGCTTTCTTT. Translating it yields CASRSEGSEAFF.

The chain couples TRBV3-1 (or the pseudogene TRBV3-2) to TRBJ2-5, with 9 bases lining up with TRBD1. The CDR3 runs 15 residues. J lost 5 bases, V lost 8 bases, and 12 bases had no gene match. Germline assignment: CDR1 LGHDT and CDR2 YNNKEL (reference sequence). The CDR3 region has the DNA TGTGCCAGCCTGGCGGACAGGGGTTACAAGGAGACCCAGTACTTC. It codes for CASLADRGYKETQYF.

The rearrangement joins TRBV5-1 to TRBJ2-1; possibly TRBD2 for D (6 bases). The germline V gene encodes CDR1 SGHRS and CDR2 YFSETQ. Trimming took 3 bases from V and 0 from J, leaving 13 bases between them. This CDR3 comprises 16 residues. CDR3 residues: CASSYSGPSSYNEQFF. Here the CDR3 DNA reads TGCGCCAGCAGCTACAGCGGGCCGAGCTCCTACAATGAGCAGTTCTTC.

This chain uses TRBV27 with TRBJ2-3; the match to TRBD2 covers 9 bases. CDR1 MNHEY and CDR2 SMNVEV come from the germline V gene (reference sequence). This CDR3 region has 16 residues. V dropped 2 bases and J dropped 4; count of bases not matched to a gene: 7. This CDR3 is CASSLALAGKADTQYF. CDR3 DNA: TGTGCCAGCAGTTTAGCGCTAGCGGGGAAGGCAGATACGCAGTATTTT.

The chain combines TRBV9 with TRBJ2-2; 9 nucleotides line up with TRBD1. J was trimmed by 4 bases and V by 3 bases; bases with no gene match: 7. CDR3 length: 16 residues. Germline loops: CDR1 SGDLS, CDR2 YYNGEE. CDR3 protein: CASSATTGGFTGELFF. CDR3 in DNA: TGTGCCAGCAGCGCCACGACAGGGGGTTTCACCGGGGAGCTGTTTTTT.

This chain uses TRBV27 with TRBJ1-2; D might be TRBD1 (5 bases). Germline V gives CDR1 MNHEY, CDR2 SMNVEV (reference sequence). This CDR3 spans 12 amino acids. V was pared by 0 bases and J by 10 bases, with 9 bases between. CDR3 sequence (DNA): TGTGCCAGCAGTTTATCTGGTGGACACTACACCTTC. Its protein product is CASSLSGGHYTF.

The gene calls are TRBV5-1 and TRBJ2-1, with D perhaps matching TRBD1 (5 bases). The ends were cut back, 4 bases at V and 6 bases at J, with 11 bases in the middle. The CDR3 has 13 residues. Germline V gives CDR1 SGHRS, CDR2 YFSETQ. The CDR3 protein is CASSERGGNEQFF. CDR3 nucleotide sequence: TGCGCCAGCAGCGAAAGGGGCGGCAATGAGCAGTTCTTC.

The J gene is TRBJ1-3, the V gene TRBV3-1 (or the pseudogene TRBV3-2); D not resolved. The CDR3 contains 16 residues. Trimming stripped 1 base from V and 4 bases from J, with 14 bases between. Per the germline V gene, CDR1 is LGHDT and CDR2 is YNNKEL (reference sequence). The CDR3 spells CASSQGRPLGGNTIYF. The CDR3 coding sequence is TGTGCCAGCAGCCAAGGAAGGCCTCTAGGAGGAAACACCATATATTTT.

This clone was seen at least ten times. The gene calls are TRBV4-1 and TRBJ2-7; D gene unclear. Trimming removed 1 base at V and 0 bases at J, with 7 bases between. This CDR3 has 14 amino acids. From germline, CDR1 is MGHRA and CDR2 YSYEKL. The CDR3 DNA is TGCGCCAGCAGCCAAGGCGGTTCCTCCTACGAGCAGTACTTC. This gives the protein CASSQGGSSYEQYF.

This clone was seen ten or more times. The chain uses TRBV18 and TRBJ1-1, with D maybe TRBD1 (5 bases). The CDR3 covers 13 residues. The germline gives CDR1 KGHSH, CDR2 LQKENI. The V end was cut by 1 base, the J end by 3 bases, with 6 bases between. CDR3 region: CASSPLQDTEAFF. CDR3 DNA sequence: TGTGCCAGCTCACCACTACAGGACACTGAAGCTTTCTTT.

This rearrangement joins TRBV28 to TRBJ1-2; TRBD1 might be the D (5 bases). V lost 4 bases and J lost 0, with 15 bases in between. Germline CDR1 is MDHEN and CDR2 is SYDVKM. The CDR3 spans 16 residues. The CDR3 region is CASSSRSGGANYGYTF. CDR3 nucleotides: TGTGCCAGCAGTTCAAGGTCAGGAGGGGCTAACTATGGCTACACCTTC.

The chain recombines TRBV28 with TRBJ1-5, with D possibly being TRBD1 (5 bases). The CDR3 runs to 14 residues. V was clipped by 8 bases and J by 4 bases, with 15 bases between them. CDR1 is MDHEN, CDR2 SYDVKM, per germline. The CDR3 DNA sequence: TGTGCCAGCGGTGTGGCAGGGACTAATCAGCCCCAGCATTTT. Its translation is CASGVAGTNQPQHF.

This clone has a single count. Germline is not matched at one junction end, which may reflect a read error. The V call is TRBV30, the J call TRBJ2-7; D might be TRBD2 (6 bases). Germline values: CDR1 GTSNPN, CDR2 SVGIG (reference sequence). The CDR3 contains 12 residues. The CDR3 DNA reads as TGTGCCTGGAGTGCGACGACGGGAGCTCGCGACTTC. This codes for CAWSATTGARDF.

This clone was picked up a small number of times. J is TRBJ2-5 and V is TRBV19; D is unclear. The V and J ends lost 4 bases and 1 base respectively, with 13 bases between them. Germline values: CDR1 LNHDA, CDR2 SQIVND (reference sequence). This CDR3 contains 15 residues. The DNA for the CDR3 is TGTGCCAGTAGTAGCCCCCGAGGTCTCCAAGAGACCCAGTACTTC. As protein: CASSSPRGLQETQYF. Together with reference TRBV19 and TRBJ2-5, the CDR3 gives the full variable domain: DGGITQSPKYLFRKEGQNVTLSCEQNLNHDAMYWYRQDPGQGLRLIYYSQIVNDFQKGDIAEGYSVSREKKESFPLTVTSAQKNPTAFYLCASSSPRGLQETQYFGPGTRLLVL.

This clone has just one count. The chain employs TRBV5-1 and TRBJ2-1; D perhaps matches TRBD2 (5 bases). Germline V lookup: CDR1 SGHRS, CDR2 YFSETQ. Trimming removed 1 base at V and 10 bases at J, with 18 bases between. The CDR3 totals 15 residues. CDR3 DNA sequence: TGCGCCAGCAGCTTGCGGTCTAGCCGGGTGGGAGAGCAGTTCTTC. Amino acid sequence: CASSLRSSRVGEQFF.

This chain links TRBV5-1 with TRBJ2-1; 9 bases line up with TRBD2. In germline, CDR1 is SGHRS, CDR2 YFSETQ. The trim removed 0 bases at V and 5 bases at J, leaving 9 bases unmatched. CDR3 length equals 17 residues. The CDR3 nucleotides read TGCGCCAGCAGCTTGGATAGGCGGGGGGGCCGTCACAATGAGCAGTTCTTC. Amino acid sequence: CASSLDRRGGRHNEQFF.

The chain is built from TRBV5-1 and TRBJ1-2, with 7 bases identical to TRBD1. Germline values: CDR1 SGHRS, CDR2 YFSETQ. The V gene end was trimmed by 3 bases and the J gene end by 4 bases; junction bases not matched to a gene: 12. There are 16 residues in the CDR3. The CDR3 bases are TGCGCCAGCAGCTATGCATCTGGGACAGCTTCCTATGGCTACACCTTC. Amino acid sequence: CASSYASGTASYGYTF.

V is TRBV7-2 and J is TRBJ2-5; TRBD2 might be the D (5 bases). Germline values: CDR1 SGHTA, CDR2 FQGNSA. Trimming pared 2 bases from V and 2 bases from J, leaving 9 bases between. The CDR3 sequence is 14 residues long. CDR3 loop: CASSLSLAQETQYF. Written as DNA, the CDR3 is TGTGCCAGCAGCTTAAGCCTAGCACAAGAGACCCAGTACTTC. Looking up the rest from reference TRBV7-2 and TRBJ2-5 gives the full variable domain: GAGVSQSPSNKVTEKGKDVELRCDPISGHTALYWYRQSLGQGLEFLIYFQGNSAPDKSGLPSDRFSAERTGGSVSTLTIQRTQQEDSAVYLCASSLSLAQETQYFGPGTRLLVL.

This rearrangement joins TRBV5-1 to TRBJ2-2; possible D gene TRBD1, 5 bases. V was trimmed by 2 bases and J by 6 bases, leaving 14 bases between them. Germline V CDR1 and CDR2: SGHRS, YFSETQ. This CDR3 has 15 amino acids. CDR3: CASSFRVREAGELFF. In DNA, the CDR3 is TGCGCCAGCAGCTTCAGGGTCAGGGAAGCCGGGGAGCTGTTTTTT.

The V and J genes are TRBV18 and TRBJ1-1; no reliable D call. Trimming shortened V by 0 bases and J by 1 base, and 6 bases separated the two germline ends. This CDR3 comprises 14 residues. In germline, CDR1 is KGHSH, CDR2 LQKENI. The DNA for the CDR3 is TGTGCCAGCTCACCACCGTCAGGGAACACTGAAGCTTTCTTT. Amino acids: CASSPPSGNTEAFF.

The rearrangement uses TRBV5-8 and TRBJ2-1; the match to TRBD2 covers 8 bases. Losses at the gene ends were 6 bases for V and 3 bases for J; bases not matched to a gene: 5. CDR1 SGHTS and CDR2 YDEGEE come from the germline V gene. The CDR3 runs to 14 residues. Written as DNA, the CDR3 is TGTGCCAGCAATCGCGGGAGGATCTACAATGAGCAGTTCTTC. Its translation is CASNRGRIYNEQFF.

This sequence joins TRBV6-2 or TRBV6-3 and TRBJ1-2; no reliable D call. The germline V gene encodes CDR1 MNHEY and CDR2 SVGEGT. The V and J ends lost 5 bases and 4 bases respectively, with 14 bases between them. This CDR3 spans 14 amino acids. CDR3 coding DNA: TGTGCCAGCAGTGGTCGCGGGCTAAGCTATGGCTACACCTTC. This translates into CASSGRGLSYGYTF.

This clone was found once. V and J are TRBV7-8 and TRBJ1-2, with 7 bases fitting TRBD1. The trim removed 2 bases at V and 6 bases at J, leaving 6 bases unmatched. The CDR3 sequence is 14 residues long. Germline assignment: CDR1 SGHVS and CDR2 FQNEAQ. The CDR3 here is CASSLSRGPNGYTF. In nucleotides, the CDR3 is TGTGCCAGCAGCTTATCAAGGGGGCCTAATGGCTACACCTTC.

The chain couples TRBV11-3 to TRBJ2-1, with D maybe TRBD1 (7 bases). Between the trimmed V and J ends, which lost 3 bases and 9 bases, there was a span of 15 bases. Germline V gene sequence: CDR1 SGHNT, CDR2 YENEEA. This CDR3 is 14 amino acids long. CDR3 bases: TGTGCCAGCAGCTTCGGACAGGCCGGGGGTGAGCAGTTCTTC. Its translation: CASSFGQAGGEQFF. Filled out from reference TRBV11-3 and TRBJ2-1, the complete variable domain reads EAGVVQSPRYKIIEKKQPVAFWCNPISGHNTLYWYLQNLGQGPELLIRYENEEAVDDSQLPKDRFSAERLKGVDSTLKIQPAELGDSAVYLCASSFGQAGGEQFFGPGTRLTVL.

The CDR3 here is CSVYSGTRIGTQYF. Written as DNA, the CDR3 is TGCAGCGTTTATAGCGGCACTCGGATTGGGACCCAGTACTTC. This sequence joins TRBV29-1 and TRBJ2-5, with TRBD2 as a possible D gene (6 bases). Trimming left V 5 bases short and J 7 bases short, with 20 bases between. The CDR3 is made up of 14 amino acids. Germline CDR1 SQVTM, CDR2 ANQGSEA.

The gene calls are TRBV7-3 and TRBJ1-3, with D perhaps TRBD1 (6 bases). The CDR3 runs 14 residues. V lost 5 bases, J lost 0 bases, and 8 bases lay in between. CDR1 is SGHTA, CDR2 FQGTGA, per germline. The CDR3 region is CASSPGASGNTIYF. The DNA of the CDR3 is TGTGCCAGCAGCCCAGGGGCCTCTGGAAACACCATATATTTT.

Written as DNA, the CDR3 is TGTGCCAGGCAGTCAGGCAATTCACCCCTCCACTTT. Its protein product is CARQSGNSPLHF. The chain employs TRBV6-4 and TRBJ1-6; no clear D. Trimming stripped 9 bases from V and 7 bases from J, with 10 bases between. There are 12 residues in the CDR3. Germline CDR1 MRHNA, CDR2 SNTAGT.

V usage is TRBV7-2 and J usage is TRBJ2-7; D is unclear. Germline lookup yields CDR1 SGHTA and CDR2 FQGNSA. This CDR3 spans 16 amino acids. Trimming cost V 8 bases and J 0 bases, with 20 bases left between them. The CDR3 spells CASGRGGRFISYEQYF. The CDR3 DNA is TGTGCCAGCGGAAGAGGCGGCAGATTCATCTCCTACGAGCAGTACTTC.